The clone carrying this T cell receptor beta chain showed up just a few times. Its antigen is unknown. This sample stems from a study of response to subunit inactivated influenza vaccine. Study outcomes and limitations: It was suggested by the authors that few new T cells are recruited by each seasonal influenza vaccination.

A single record per CDR3 protein comes from TCRdb applying MiXCR to the RT-PCR reads. The sample lists about 700,000 distinct CDR3 sequences; approximately 15% were seen once. Sequenced here: PBMCs from blood, sampled around two weeks before vaccination. The receptor's source is a man aged 45 to 65 who received an inactivated influenza vaccine.

The CDR3, as DNA: TGCAGCGTTGTTCCCCAGCACGGCGAGCAGTACTTC. This gives the protein CSVVPQHGEQYF. This rearrangement joins TRBV29-1 to TRBJ2-7; no clear D gene. This CDR3 has 12 residues. V was clipped by 4 bases and J by 6 bases, with 13 bases between them. Germline V gene data show CDR1 as SQVTM and CDR2 as ANQGSEA.